The rows below give T cell receptor beta chains drawn from one sample of a study of CD4 T cells in relation to SARS-CoV-2 and coronaviruses. The protocol was immunoSEQ multiplex PCR, while the TCRdb copy is restricted to in-frame clones and leaves out a portion. The table lists about 39,000 clones, about four fifths of them singletons. No cognate antigen is known for these TCRs. Sample: naive CD4+ T cells from PBMCs, cultured in vitro. The origin of the receptors is an adult with COVID-19. CDR3s leave out the opening cysteine and the closing phenylalanine or tryptophan.

CDR3 length: 10
J gene: TRBJ1-5
V gene: TRBV7-2
CDR3 protein: ASSFYSQPQH

CDR3 length: 12
J gene: TRBJ2-5
V gene: TRBV27
CDR3 protein: ASQSAGHYETQY

CDR3 length: 17
J gene: TRBJ2-1
V gene: TRBV7-2
CDR3 protein: ASSPSTRLAGERYNEQF

CDR3 length: 12
J gene: TRBJ2-7
V gene: TRBV11-2
CDR3 protein: ASSLDLRAYEQY

CDR3 length: 11
J gene: TRBJ1-5
V gene: TRBV12-5
CDR3 protein: ASGQGGNQPQH

CDR3 length: 15
J gene: TRBJ2-7
V gene: TRBV6-2/TRBV6-3
CDR3 protein: ASSYSLREAESYEQY

CDR3 length: 10
J gene: TRBJ2-7
V gene: TRBV28
CDR3 protein: ASRGLAGEQY

CDR3 length: 12
J gene: TRBJ2-5
V gene: TRBV19
CDR3 protein: ASSIGTGLATQY

CDR3 length: 11
J gene: TRBJ2-7
V gene: TRBV4-1
CDR3 protein: ASSQSAGDEQY

CDR3 length: 16
J gene: TRBJ2-1
V gene: TRBV10-3
CDR3 protein: AISRAGGGFSGYNEQF

CDR3 length: 8
J gene: TRBJ2-5
V gene: TRBV20-1
CDR3 protein: STGVETQY

CDR3 length: 10
J gene: TRBJ2-3
V gene: TRBV6-5
CDR3 protein: ASRTLADTQY

CDR3 length: 12
J gene: TRBJ1-2
V gene: TRBV4-2
CDR3 protein: ASSLGTGGYGYT

CDR3 length: 11
J gene: TRBJ1-2
V gene: TRBV19
CDR3 protein: ASRARGGMSYT

CDR3 length: 12
J gene: TRBJ2-4
V gene: TRBV3-1/TRBV3-2
CDR3 protein: ASSPSEPVDIQY

CDR3 length: 16
J gene: TRBJ2-2
V gene: TRBV4-1
CDR3 protein: ASSPLPTGGRFVGELF

CDR3 length: 11
J gene: TRBJ2-5
V gene: TRBV18
CDR3 protein: ASSLGPKETQY

CDR3 length: 11
J gene: TRBJ2-3
V gene: TRBV5-4
CDR3 protein: ASSTDRVDTQY

CDR3 length: 13
J gene: TRBJ1-3
V gene: TRBV6-6
CDR3 protein: ANSLGPGAGNTIY

CDR3 length: 11
J gene: TRBJ2-2
V gene: TRBV7-8
CDR3 protein: ASTTGASGELF

CDR3 length: 14
J gene: TRBJ2-6
V gene: TRBV10-2
CDR3 protein: ASSESGGSGANVLT

CDR3 length: 12
J gene: TRBJ2-7
V gene: TRBV28
CDR3 protein: ASHTGTGAYEQY

CDR3 length: 14
J gene: TRBJ2-3
V gene: TRBV7-2
CDR3 protein: ASSPTRTGHTDTQY

CDR3 length: 13
J gene: TRBJ2-1
V gene: TRBV9
CDR3 protein: ASSGSGSHYNEQF

CDR3 length: 13
J gene: TRBJ1-2
V gene: TRBV30
CDR3 protein: AWSALLRGLSTYT

CDR3 length: 13
J gene: TRBJ2-1
V gene: TRBV5-1
CDR3 protein: ASSLGSSSYNEQF

CDR3 length: 12
J gene: TRBJ2-7
V gene: TRBV5-1
CDR3 protein: ATQQTSGTYEQY

CDR3 length: 15
J gene: TRBJ2-2
V gene: TRBV28
CDR3 protein: ASSYSGRAANTGELF

CDR3 length: 14
J gene: TRBJ1-3
V gene: TRBV7-2
CDR3 protein: ASSLWGLVSGNTIY

CDR3 length: 16
J gene: TRBJ2-5
V gene: TRBV4-1
CDR3 protein: ASSQDRSGTWYQETQY

CDR3 length: 12
J gene: TRBJ1-4
V gene: TRBV30
CDR3 protein: AWSGWDHNEKLF

CDR3 length: 11
J gene: TRBJ2-1
V gene: TRBV30
CDR3 protein: AWSHGILNEQF

CDR3 length: 10
J gene: TRBJ2-1
V gene: TRBV7-8
CDR3 protein: ASSQILNEQF

CDR3 length: 17
J gene: TRBJ2-3
V gene: TRBV24-1
CDR3 protein: ATSDRTATSGTSTDTQY

CDR3 length: 15
J gene: TRBJ2-3
V gene: TRBV5-4
CDR3 protein: ASSLVRGKASTDTQY

CDR3 length: 11
J gene: TRBJ1-6
V gene: TRBV3-1/TRBV3-2
CDR3 protein: ASSQQLGSPLH

CDR3 length: 12
J gene: TRBJ2-3
V gene: TRBV28
CDR3 protein: ASAAGGEVDTQY

CDR3 length: 12
J gene: TRBJ2-2
V gene: TRBV7-2
CDR3 protein: ASSAVRNTGELF

CDR3 length: 11
J gene: TRBJ2-7
V gene: TRBV10-1
CDR3 protein: ASREVLYYEQY

CDR3 length: 9
J gene: TRBJ2-7
V gene: TRBV11-2
CDR3 protein: ASSPSYEQY

CDR3 length: 11
J gene: TRBJ2-3
V gene: TRBV5-1
CDR3 protein: ASSAQGTDTQY

CDR3 length: 12
J gene: TRBJ1-1
V gene: TRBV7-3
CDR3 protein: ASSPDRDRTEAF

CDR3 length: 14
J gene: TRBJ2-1
V gene: TRBV28
CDR3 protein: ASTSSKGDSYNEQF

CDR3 length: 14
J gene: TRBJ2-7
V gene: TRBV7-9
CDR3 protein: ASSLDIGGRGNEQY

CDR3 length: 12
J gene: TRBJ2-7
V gene: TRBV19
CDR3 protein: ASSWDSLTYEQY

CDR3 length: 14
J gene: TRBJ1-6
V gene: TRBV27
CDR3 protein: ASSLSIRGWNSPLH

CDR3 length: 12
J gene: TRBJ2-5
V gene: TRBV5-6
CDR3 protein: ASSSQAPPETQY

CDR3 length: 11
J gene: TRBJ1-2
V gene: TRBV28
CDR3 protein: ASLQGAEGGYT

CDR3 length: 13
J gene: TRBJ2-1
V gene: TRBV29-1
CDR3 protein: SVEPLPNSYNEQF

CDR3 length: 11
J gene: TRBJ2-7
V gene: TRBV10-3
CDR3 protein: AISKDTTYEQY

CDR3 length: 12
J gene: TRBJ2-7
V gene: TRBV29-1
CDR3 protein: SVVSTITGDEQY

CDR3 length: 13
J gene: TRBJ2-5
V gene: TRBV3-1/TRBV3-2
CDR3 protein: ASSQGSGQKETQY

CDR3 length: 11
J gene: TRBJ2-1
V gene: TRBV7-2
CDR3 protein: ASSYNRVDEQF

CDR3 length: 14
J gene: TRBJ2-7
V gene: TRBV27
CDR3 protein: ASSPLLAGMSYEQY

CDR3 length: 14
J gene: TRBJ1-2
V gene: TRBV7-2
CDR3 protein: ASSLEAGPLIGGYT